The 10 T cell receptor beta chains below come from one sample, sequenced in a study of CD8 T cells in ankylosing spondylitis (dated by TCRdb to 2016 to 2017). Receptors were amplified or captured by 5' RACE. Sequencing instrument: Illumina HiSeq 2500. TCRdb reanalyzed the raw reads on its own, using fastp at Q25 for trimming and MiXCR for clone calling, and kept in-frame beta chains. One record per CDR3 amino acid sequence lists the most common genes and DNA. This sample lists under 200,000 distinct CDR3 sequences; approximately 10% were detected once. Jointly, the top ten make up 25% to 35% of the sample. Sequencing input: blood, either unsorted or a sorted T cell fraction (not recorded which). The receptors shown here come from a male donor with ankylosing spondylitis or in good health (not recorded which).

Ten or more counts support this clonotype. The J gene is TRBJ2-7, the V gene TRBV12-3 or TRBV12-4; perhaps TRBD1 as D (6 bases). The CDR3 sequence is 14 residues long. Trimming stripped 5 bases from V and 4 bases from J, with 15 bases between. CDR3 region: CASSPSFRGYEQYF. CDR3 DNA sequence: TGTGCCAGCAGTCCTAGTTTCAGGGGATACGAGCAGTACTTC.

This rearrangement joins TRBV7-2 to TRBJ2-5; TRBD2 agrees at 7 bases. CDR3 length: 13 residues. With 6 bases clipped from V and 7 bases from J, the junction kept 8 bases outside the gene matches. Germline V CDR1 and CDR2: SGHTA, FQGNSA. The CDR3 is CASRVGGPGTQYF. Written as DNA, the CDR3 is TGTGCCAGCAGAGTGGGAGGGCCGGGGACCCAGTACTTC.

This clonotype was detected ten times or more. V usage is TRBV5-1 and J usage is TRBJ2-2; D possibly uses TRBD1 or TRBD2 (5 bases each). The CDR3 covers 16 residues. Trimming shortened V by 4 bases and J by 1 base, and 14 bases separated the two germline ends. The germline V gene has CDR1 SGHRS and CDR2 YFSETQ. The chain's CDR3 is CASSPLGTENTGELFF. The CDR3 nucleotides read TGCGCCAGCAGCCCGCTGGGGACCGAGAACACCGGGGAGCTGTTTTTT.

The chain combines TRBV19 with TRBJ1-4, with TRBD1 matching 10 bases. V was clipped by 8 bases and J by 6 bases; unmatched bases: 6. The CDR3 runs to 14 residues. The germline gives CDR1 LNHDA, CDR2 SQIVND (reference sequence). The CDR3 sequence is CASDRGRKDEKLFF. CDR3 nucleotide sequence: TGTGCCAGTGACAGGGGGCGAAAAGATGAAAAACTGTTTTTT.

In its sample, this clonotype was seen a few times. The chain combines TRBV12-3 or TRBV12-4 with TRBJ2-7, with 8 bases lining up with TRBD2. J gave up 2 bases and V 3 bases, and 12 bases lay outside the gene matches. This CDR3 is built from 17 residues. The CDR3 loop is CASSFRRLARETYEQYF. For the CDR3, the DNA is TGTGCCAGCAGTTTTAGGAGACTAGCGAGAGAAACCTACGAGCAGTACTTC.

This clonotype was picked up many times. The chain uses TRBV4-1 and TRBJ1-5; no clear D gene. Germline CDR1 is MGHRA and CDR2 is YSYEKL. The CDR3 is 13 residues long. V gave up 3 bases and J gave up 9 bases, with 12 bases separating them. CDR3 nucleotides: TGCGCCAGCAGCCAGGTCTTTTTGGGGCCCCAGCATTTT. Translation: CASSQVFLGPQHF.

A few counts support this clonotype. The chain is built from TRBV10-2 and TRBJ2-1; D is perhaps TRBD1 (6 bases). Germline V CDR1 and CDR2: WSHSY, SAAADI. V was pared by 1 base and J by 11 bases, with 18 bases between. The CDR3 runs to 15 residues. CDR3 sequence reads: CASSEYAGVSMKQFF. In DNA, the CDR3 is TGCGCCAGCAGTGAGTACGCAGGGGTATCAATGAAGCAGTTCTTC.

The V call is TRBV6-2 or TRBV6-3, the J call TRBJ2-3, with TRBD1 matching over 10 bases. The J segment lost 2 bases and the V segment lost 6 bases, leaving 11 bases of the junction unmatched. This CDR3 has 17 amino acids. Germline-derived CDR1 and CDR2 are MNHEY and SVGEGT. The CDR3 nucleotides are TGTGCCAGCAGCCCAACGCCGACAGGGGGCAACACAGATACGCAGTATTTT. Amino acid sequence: CASSPTPTGGNTDTQYF.

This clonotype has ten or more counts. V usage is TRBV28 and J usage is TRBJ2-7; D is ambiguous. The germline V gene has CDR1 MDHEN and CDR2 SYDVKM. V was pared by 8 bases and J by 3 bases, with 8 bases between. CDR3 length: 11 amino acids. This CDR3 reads CASSRIYEQYF. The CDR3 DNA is TGTGCCAGCTCGAGGATCTACGAGCAGTACTTC.

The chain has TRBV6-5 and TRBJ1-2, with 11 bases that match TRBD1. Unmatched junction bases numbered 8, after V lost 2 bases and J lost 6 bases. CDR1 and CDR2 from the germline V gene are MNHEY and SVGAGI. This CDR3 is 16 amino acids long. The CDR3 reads CASSYGTGGGQNGYTF. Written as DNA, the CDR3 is TGTGCCAGCAGTTACGGGACAGGGGGTGGTCAGAATGGCTACACCTTC.